Listed below are T cell receptor beta chains from one sample, sequenced in a study of control samples from healthy donors and cancer patients. Profiling relied on immunoSEQ multiplex PCR, and the TCRdb table lists in-frame clones only, not all of them. The table shows 130,000 or so clones, with about 83% occurring only once. Source material: blood. The receptors shown here come from a man aged 25-40 years in good health. Both conserved end residues are part of each CDR3. Fields, in order: V gene, D gene, J gene, clone size, CDR3 length, CDR3 DNA, CDR3 protein. The D gene is left open where the match is weak. Where a row states a size, it is once, few, many or the class of an expanded clone; other rows omit it.

V: TRBV11-3
D: TRBD2
J: TRBJ2-3
size: .
length: 15
DNA: TGTGCCAGCAGCGCCGCGGGGGGGAACACAGATACGCAGTATTTT
CDR3: CASSAAGGNTDTQYF

V: TRBV14
D: TRBD1
J: TRBJ1-1
size: .
length: 20
DNA: TGTGCCAGCAGCCAGGACCCAGTGGGGACAGGGTGGATTGGGAACACTGAAGCTTTCTTT
CDR3: CASSQDPVGTGWIGNTEAFF

V: TRBV5-1
D: .
J: TRBJ1-6
size: few
length: 18
DNA: TGCGCCAGCAGCATCAGGCCCCAGGATTGGGACTATAATTCACCCCTCCACTTT
CDR3: CASSIRPQDWDYNSPLHF

V: TRBV7-2
D: .
J: TRBJ1-1
size: .
length: 11
DNA: TGTGCCAGCAGCGCGTTGCATGAAGCTTTCTTT
CDR3: CASSALHEAFF

V: TRBV7-9
D: TRBD1
J: TRBJ1-1
size: .
length: 14
DNA: TGTGCCAGCAGCTGGGGACAGATGAACACTGAAGCTTTCTTT
CDR3: CASSWGQMNTEAFF

V: TRBV7-8
D: .
J: TRBJ2-2
size: .
length: 14
DNA: TGTGCCAGCAGCTCCCAGGCGTGGGGCGGGGAGCTGTTTTTT
CDR3: CASSSQAWGGELFF

V: TRBV30
D: .
J: TRBJ1-2
size: .
length: 13
DNA: TGTGCCTGGAGTCAGTGGGTTATGTATGGCTACACCTTC
CDR3: CAWSQWVMYGYTF

V: TRBV2
D: TRBD1
J: TRBJ1-4
size: .
length: 14
DNA: TGTGCCAGCGGGGACAGGGGGCGGCACGAAAAACTGTTTTTT
CDR3: CASGDRGRHEKLFF

V: TRBV9
D: .
J: TRBJ1-4
size: .
length: 14
DNA: TGTGCCAGCAGCGGACCGGAAGAGGGTGAAAAACTGTTTTTT
CDR3: CASSGPEEGEKLFF

V: TRBV19
D: .
J: TRBJ1-2
size: .
length: 12
DNA: TGTGCCAGTAGTATCGGGGGATCTGGCTACACCTTC
CDR3: CASSIGGSGYTF

V: TRBV4-1
D: .
J: TRBJ2-2
size: .
length: 15
DNA: TGCGCCAGCAGCCAAGTTTTGGGAACCCCCGGGGAGCTGTTTTTT
CDR3: CASSQVLGTPGELFF

V: TRBV7-2
D: .
J: TRBJ1-5
size: .
length: 13
DNA: TGTGCCAGCAGCCTGTGGACAGCTCAGCCCCAGCATTTT
CDR3: CASSLWTAQPQHF

V: TRBV11-3
D: .
J: TRBJ2-5
size: .
length: 17
DNA: TGTGCCAGCAGCTCCCAGACAGGCGGGGGCTTTCAAGAGACCCAGTACTTC
CDR3: CASSSQTGGGFQETQYF

V: TRBV20-1
D: .
J: TRBJ2-1
size: .
length: 11
DNA: TGCAGTGCTAGAGTATGGGGTGAGCAGTTCTTC
CDR3: CSARVWGEQFF

V: TRBV11-3
D: TRBD2
J: TRBJ2-7
size: .
length: 18
DNA: TGTGCCAGCAGCTCTCCGGGACTAGCGGGGGGATCCTTATACGAGCAGTACTTC
CDR3: CASSSPGLAGGSLYEQYF

V: TRBV3-1/TRBV3-2
D: .
J: TRBJ1-1
size: .
length: 14
DNA: TGTGCCAGCAAACCTACTGGGCAGACCCGGGAAGCTTTCTTT
CDR3: CASKPTGQTREAFF

V: TRBV6-4
D: .
J: TRBJ1-4
size: .
length: 14
DNA: TGTGCCAGCGTCAGAAGGACAGAGAATGAAAAACTGTTTTTT
CDR3: CASVRRTENEKLFF